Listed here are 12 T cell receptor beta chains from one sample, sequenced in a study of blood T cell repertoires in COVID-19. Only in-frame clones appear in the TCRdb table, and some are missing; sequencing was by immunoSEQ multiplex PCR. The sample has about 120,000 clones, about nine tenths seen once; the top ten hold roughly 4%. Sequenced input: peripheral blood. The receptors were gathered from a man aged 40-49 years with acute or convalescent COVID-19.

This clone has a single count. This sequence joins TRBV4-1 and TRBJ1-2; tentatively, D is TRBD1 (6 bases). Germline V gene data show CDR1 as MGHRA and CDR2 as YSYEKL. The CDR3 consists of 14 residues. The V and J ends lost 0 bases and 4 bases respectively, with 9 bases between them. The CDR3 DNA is TGCGCCAGCAGCCAAGAGGACAGCTCCTATGGCTACACCTTC. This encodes CASSQEDSSYGYTF.

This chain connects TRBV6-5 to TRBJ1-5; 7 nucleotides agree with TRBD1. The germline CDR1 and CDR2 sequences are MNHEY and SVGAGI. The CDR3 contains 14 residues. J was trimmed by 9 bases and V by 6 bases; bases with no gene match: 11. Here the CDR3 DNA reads TGTGCCAGCAGCCCGGGACAGTGGGAGACGCCCCAGCATTTT. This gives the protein CASSPGQWETPQHF.

The DNA for the CDR3 is TGTGCCAGTGGAGGAGGGCCCAACTCTGGAAACACCATATATTTT. This codes for CASGGGPNSGNTIYF. V gene TRBV19 combines with J gene TRBJ1-3; D gene unclear. The germline gives CDR1 LNHDA, CDR2 SQIVND (reference sequence). Trimming cost V 8 bases and J 0 bases, with 14 bases left between them. The CDR3 has 15 amino acids.

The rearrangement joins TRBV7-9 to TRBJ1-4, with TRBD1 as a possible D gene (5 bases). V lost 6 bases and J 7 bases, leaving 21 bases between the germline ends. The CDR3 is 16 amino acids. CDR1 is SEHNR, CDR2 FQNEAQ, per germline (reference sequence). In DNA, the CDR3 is TGTGCCAGCAGTTACCTTACCGGGACTGGCGGTGAAAAACTGTTTTTT. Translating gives CASSYLTGTGGEKLFF. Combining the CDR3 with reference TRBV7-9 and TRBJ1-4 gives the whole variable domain DTGVSQNPRHKITKRGQNVTFRCDPISEHNRLYWYRQTLGQGPEFLTYFQNEAQLEKSRLLSDRFSAERPKGSFSTLEIQRTEQGDSAMYLCASSYLTGTGGEKLFFGSGTQLSVL.

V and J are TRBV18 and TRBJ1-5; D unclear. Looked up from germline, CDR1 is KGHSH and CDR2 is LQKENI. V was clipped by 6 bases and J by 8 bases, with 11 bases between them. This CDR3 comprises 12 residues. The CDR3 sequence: CASSRREEPQHF. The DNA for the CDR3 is TGTGCCAGCTCCCGTCGAGAAGAGCCCCAGCATTTT.

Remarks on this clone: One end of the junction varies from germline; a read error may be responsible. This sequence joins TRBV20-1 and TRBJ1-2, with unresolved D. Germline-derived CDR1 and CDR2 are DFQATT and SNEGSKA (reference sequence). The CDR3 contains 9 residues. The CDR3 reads CSARPQRLF. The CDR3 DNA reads TGCAGTGCTCGCCCCCAGAGACTTTTC.

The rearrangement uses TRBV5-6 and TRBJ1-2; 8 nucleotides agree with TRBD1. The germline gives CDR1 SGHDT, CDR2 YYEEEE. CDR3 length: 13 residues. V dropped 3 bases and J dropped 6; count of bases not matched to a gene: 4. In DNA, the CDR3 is TGTGCCAGCAGCTCGTCGACAGGGGATGGCTACACCTTC. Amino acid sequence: CASSSSTGDGYTF.

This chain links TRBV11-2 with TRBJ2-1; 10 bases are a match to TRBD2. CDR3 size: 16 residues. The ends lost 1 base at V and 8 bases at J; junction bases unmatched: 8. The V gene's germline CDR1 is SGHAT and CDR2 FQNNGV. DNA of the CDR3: TGTGCCAGCAGCTTAGGTCAAGCGGGAGGGGCCGATGAGCAGTTCTTC. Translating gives CASSLGQAGGADEQFF.

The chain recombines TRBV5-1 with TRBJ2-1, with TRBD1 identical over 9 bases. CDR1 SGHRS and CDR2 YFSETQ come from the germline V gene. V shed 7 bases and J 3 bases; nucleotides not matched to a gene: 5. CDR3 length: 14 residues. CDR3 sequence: CASEQGAGYNEQFF. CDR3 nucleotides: TGCGCCAGCGAACAGGGGGCCGGCTACAATGAGCAGTTCTTC.

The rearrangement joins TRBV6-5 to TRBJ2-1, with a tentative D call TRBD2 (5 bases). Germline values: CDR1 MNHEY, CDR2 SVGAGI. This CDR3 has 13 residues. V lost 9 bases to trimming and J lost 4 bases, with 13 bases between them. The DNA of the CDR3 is TGTGCCAGTACGGACTCCCTGTACAATGAGCAGTTCTTC. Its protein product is CASTDSLYNEQFF.

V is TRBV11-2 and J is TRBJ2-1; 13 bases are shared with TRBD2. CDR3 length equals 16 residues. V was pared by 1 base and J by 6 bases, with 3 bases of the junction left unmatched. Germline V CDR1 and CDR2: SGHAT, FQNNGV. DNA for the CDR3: TGTGCCAGCAGCTTAGCGGGACTAGCGGGGCGCAATGAGCAGTTCTTC. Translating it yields CASSLAGLAGRNEQFF.

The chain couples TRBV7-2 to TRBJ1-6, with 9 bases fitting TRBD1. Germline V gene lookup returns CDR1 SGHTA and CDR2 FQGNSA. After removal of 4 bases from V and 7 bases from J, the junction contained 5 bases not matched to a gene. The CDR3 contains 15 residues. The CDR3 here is CASSWDRASNSPLHF. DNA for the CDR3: TGTGCCAGCAGCTGGGACAGGGCTAGCAATTCACCCCTCCACTTT.